Detailed here is one T cell receptor (beta chain). The data stem from a study of blood T cell repertoires in COVID-19. In the study overall: There were acute and convalescent COVID-19 samples, and they came from the United States, Italy and Spain.

The protocol was immunoSEQ multiplex PCR, while the TCRdb copy is restricted to in-frame clones and leaves out a portion. Counted here are 140,000 to 150,000 clones, 85% to 90% occurring once; the ten biggest clones make up around 10%. Which cohort a participant joined came from the clinical history participants gave. Recovered status applied to Cohort 3 donors who had two consecutive negative PCRs. It also applied to those with clearance or with symptom resolution. Sequencing was performed on PBMCs or T cells enriched from blood (not recorded which). The sequence was obtained from a man aged 55 to 69 who had recovered from COVID-19.

In DNA, the CDR3 is TGTGCCAGCAGCTCGACAGGTTGGGCGGAAGCTTTCTTT. It translates to CASSSTGWAEAFF. J is TRBJ1-1 and V is TRBV13; TRBD1 is a possible D gene (6 bases). The CDR3 has 13 residues. CDR1 is PRHDT and CDR2 is FYEKMQ in the germline V gene (reference sequence). The ends were cut back, 4 bases at V and 8 bases at J, with 14 bases in the middle.